This T cell receptor beta chain was captured in a study of CD8+ T cells in alopecia areata. The CDR3 length is 12 residues. Losses at the gene ends were 6 bases for V and 4 bases for J; bases not matched to a gene: 1. Germline V gene lookup returns CDR1 SQVTM and CDR2 ANQGSEA. Treatment here: oral pan-JAK inhibitor, 5-10 mg twice daily. RNA was isolated and reverse transcribed to cDNA, the sequencing template. Sequenced by immunoSEQ multiplex PCR; TCRdb stores in-frame clones only, minus some. The table shows fewer than 250,000 clones, with 50% to 60% occurring only once. The sequencing here drew on CD4+ T cells sorted from blood, taken at week 4, from a patient treated with tofacitinib. The V and J genes are TRBV29-1 and TRBJ2-2; 8 bases map to TRBD2. The sequence was obtained from a human donor with alopecia areata. CDR3 nucleotides: TGCAGCGTCCGGGGGGGCACCGGGGAGCTGTTTTTT. As protein: CSVRGGTGELFF.